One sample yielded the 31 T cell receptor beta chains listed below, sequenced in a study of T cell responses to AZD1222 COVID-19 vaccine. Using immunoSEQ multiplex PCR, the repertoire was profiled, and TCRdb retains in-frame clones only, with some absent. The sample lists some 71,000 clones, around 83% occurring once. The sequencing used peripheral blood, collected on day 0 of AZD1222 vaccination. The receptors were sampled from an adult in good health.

The CDR3 reads CASSLGGWYNSPLHF. The CDR3 coding sequence is TGCGCCAGCAGCTTAGGGGGCTGGTATAATTCACCCCTCCACTTT. This chain connects TRBV5-1 to TRBJ1-6; TRBD1 matches at 7 bases. Germline V gene data show CDR1 as SGHRS and CDR2 as YFSETQ. Trimming took 2 bases from V and 4 from J; bases not matched to a gene: 3. The CDR3 sequence is 15 residues long.

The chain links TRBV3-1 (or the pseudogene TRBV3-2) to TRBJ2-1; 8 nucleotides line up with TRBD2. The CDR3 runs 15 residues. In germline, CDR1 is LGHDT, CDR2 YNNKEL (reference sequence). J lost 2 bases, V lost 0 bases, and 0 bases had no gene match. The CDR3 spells CASSQDGGAYNEQFF. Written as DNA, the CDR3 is TGTGCCAGCAGCCAAGACGGGGGGGCCTACAATGAGCAGTTCTTC.

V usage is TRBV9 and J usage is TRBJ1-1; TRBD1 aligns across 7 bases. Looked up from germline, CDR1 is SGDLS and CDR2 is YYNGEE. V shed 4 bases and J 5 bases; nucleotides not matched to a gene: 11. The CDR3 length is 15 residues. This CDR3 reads CASSTSTGDRTEAFF. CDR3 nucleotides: TGTGCCAGCAGCACATCCACAGGGGATCGAACTGAAGCTTTCTTT. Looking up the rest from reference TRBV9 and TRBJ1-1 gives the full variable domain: DSGVTQTPKHLITATGQRVTLRCSPRSGDLSVYWYQQSLDQGLQFLIQYYNGEERAKGNILERFSAQQFPDLHSELNLSSLELGDSALYFCASSTSTGDRTEAFFGQGTRLTVV.

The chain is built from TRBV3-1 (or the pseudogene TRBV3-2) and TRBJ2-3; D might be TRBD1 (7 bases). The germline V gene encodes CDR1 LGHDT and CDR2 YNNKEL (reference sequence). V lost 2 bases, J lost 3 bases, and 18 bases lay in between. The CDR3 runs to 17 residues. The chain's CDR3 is CASSQPSGDSGTDTQYF. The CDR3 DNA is TGTGCCAGCAGCCAACCATCCGGGGACAGCGGGACAGATACGCAGTATTTT.

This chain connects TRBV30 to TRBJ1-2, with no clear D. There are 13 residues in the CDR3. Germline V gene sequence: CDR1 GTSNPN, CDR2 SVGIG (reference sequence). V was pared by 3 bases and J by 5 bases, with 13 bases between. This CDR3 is CAWSPPGVYGYTF. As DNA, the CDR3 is TGTGCCTGGAGCCCGCCCGGGGTTTATGGCTACACCTTC.

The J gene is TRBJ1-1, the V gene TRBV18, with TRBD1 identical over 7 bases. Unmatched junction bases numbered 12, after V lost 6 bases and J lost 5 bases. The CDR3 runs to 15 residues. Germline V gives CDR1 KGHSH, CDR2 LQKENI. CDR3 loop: CASSTRQGAGTEAFF. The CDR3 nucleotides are TGTGCCAGCTCCACCCGACAGGGAGCAGGAACTGAAGCTTTCTTT.

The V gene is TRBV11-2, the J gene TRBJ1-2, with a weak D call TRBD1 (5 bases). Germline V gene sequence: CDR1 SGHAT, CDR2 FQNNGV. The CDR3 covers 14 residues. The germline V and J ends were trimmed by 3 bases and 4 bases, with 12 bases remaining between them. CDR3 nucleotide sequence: TGTGCCAGCAGCTTTTCGGACGGGGGCTATGGCTACACCTTC. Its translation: CASSFSDGGYGYTF.

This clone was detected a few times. This CDR3 is CSVEGGSETQYF. Written as DNA, the CDR3 is TGCAGCGTTGAGGGAGGATCAGAGACCCAGTACTTC. The chain links TRBV29-1 to TRBJ2-5, with D possibly matching TRBD2 (6 bases). The V end was cut by 3 bases, the J end by 4 bases, with 9 bases between. CDR1 SQVTM and CDR2 ANQGSEA come from the germline V gene. There are 12 residues in the CDR3.

DNA of the CDR3: TGTGCCAGCAGTGAACCAGAGAACACCGGGGAGCTGTTTTTT. It translates to CASSEPENTGELFF. This chain uses TRBV6-1 with TRBJ2-2, with D unresolved. The CDR3 runs 14 residues. Trimming took 2 bases from V and 1 from J, leaving 5 bases between them. CDR1 and CDR2 (germline): MNHNS, SASEGT.

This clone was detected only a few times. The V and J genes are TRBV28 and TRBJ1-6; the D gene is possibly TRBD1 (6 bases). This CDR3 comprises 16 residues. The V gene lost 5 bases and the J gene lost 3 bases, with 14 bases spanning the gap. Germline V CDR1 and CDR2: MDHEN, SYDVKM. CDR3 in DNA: TGTGCCAGCAGTCCCGGGACAAGGAACTATAATTCACCCCTCCACTTT. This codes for CASSPGTRNYNSPLHF.

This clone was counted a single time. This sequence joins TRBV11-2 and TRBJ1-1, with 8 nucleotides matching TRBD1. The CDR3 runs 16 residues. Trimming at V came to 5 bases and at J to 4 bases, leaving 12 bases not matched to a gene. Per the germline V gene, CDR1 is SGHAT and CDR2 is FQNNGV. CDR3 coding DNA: TGTGCCAGCAGCCAGAACCAGGGGGCAATGACCACTGAAGCTTTCTTT. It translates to CASSQNQGAMTTEAFF. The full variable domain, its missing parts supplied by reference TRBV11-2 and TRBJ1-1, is EAGVAQSPRYKIIEKRQSVAFWCNPISGHATLYWYQQILGQGPKLLIQFQNNGVVDDSQLPKDRFSAERLKGVDSTLKIQPAKLEDSAVYLCASSQNQGAMTTEAFFGQGTRLTVV.

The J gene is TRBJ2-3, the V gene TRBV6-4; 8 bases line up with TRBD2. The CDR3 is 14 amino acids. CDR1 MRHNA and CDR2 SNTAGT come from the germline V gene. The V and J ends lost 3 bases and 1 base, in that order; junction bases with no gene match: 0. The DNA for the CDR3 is TGTGCCAGCAGTGAGCGGGGGGGCACAGATACGCAGTATTTT. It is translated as CASSERGGTDTQYF.

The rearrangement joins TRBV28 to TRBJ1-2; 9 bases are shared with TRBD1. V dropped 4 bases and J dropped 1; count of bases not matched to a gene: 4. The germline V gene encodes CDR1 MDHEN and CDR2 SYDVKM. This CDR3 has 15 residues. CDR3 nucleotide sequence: TGTGCCAGCAGTTCGACAGGGGGGAGTAACTATGGCTACACCTTC. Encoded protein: CASSSTGGSNYGYTF.

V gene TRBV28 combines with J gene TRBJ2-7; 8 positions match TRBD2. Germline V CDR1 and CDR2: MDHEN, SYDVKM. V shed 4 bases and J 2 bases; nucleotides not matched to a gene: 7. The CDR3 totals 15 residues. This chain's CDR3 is CASSSGGGTTYEQYF. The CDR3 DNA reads TGTGCCAGCAGTTCCGGGGGGGGAACTACCTACGAGCAGTACTTC.

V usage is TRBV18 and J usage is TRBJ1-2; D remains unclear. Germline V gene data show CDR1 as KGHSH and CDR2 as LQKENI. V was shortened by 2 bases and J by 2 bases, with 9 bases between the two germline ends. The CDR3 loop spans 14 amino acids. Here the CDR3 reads CASSPGSNNYGYTF. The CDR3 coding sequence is TGTGCCAGCTCACCAGGTTCTAACAACTATGGCTACACCTTC.

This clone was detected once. The CDR3 coding sequence is TGTGCCAGCAGCCTACAAGGCGGGGTCTCGGAACTGTTTTTT. It translates to CASSLQGGVSELFF. The rearrangement uses TRBV3-1 (or the pseudogene TRBV3-2) and TRBJ1-4; no definite D call. The CDR3 runs 14 residues. The V end was cut by 4 bases, the J end by 12 bases, with 18 bases between. Germline V lookup: CDR1 LGHDT, CDR2 YNNKEL (reference sequence).

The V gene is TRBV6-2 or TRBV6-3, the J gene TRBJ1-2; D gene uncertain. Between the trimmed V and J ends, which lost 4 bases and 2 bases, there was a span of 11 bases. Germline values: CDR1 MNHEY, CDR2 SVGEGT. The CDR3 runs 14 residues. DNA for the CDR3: TGTGCCAGCAGTTCCTTAGGGCGGAACTATGGCTACACCTTC. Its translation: CASSSLGRNYGYTF.

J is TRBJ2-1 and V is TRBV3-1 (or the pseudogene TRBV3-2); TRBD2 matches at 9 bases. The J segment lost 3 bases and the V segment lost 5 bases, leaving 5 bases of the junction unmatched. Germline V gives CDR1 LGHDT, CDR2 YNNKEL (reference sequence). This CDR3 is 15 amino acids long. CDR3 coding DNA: TGTGCCAGCAGCAGAGCTAGCGGGGTCTACAATGAGCAGTTCTTC. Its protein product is CASSRASGVYNEQFF.

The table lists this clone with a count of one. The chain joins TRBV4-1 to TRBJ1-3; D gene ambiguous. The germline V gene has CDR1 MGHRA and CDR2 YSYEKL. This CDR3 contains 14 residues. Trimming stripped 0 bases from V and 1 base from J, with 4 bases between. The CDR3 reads CASSQEGSGNTIYF. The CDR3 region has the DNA TGCGCCAGCAGCCAAGAAGGGTCTGGAAACACCATATATTTT.

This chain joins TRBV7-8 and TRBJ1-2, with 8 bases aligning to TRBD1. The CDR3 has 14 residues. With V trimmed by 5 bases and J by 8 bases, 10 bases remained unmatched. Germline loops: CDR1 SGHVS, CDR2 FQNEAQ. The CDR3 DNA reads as TGTGCCAGCAGCCTAGACAGGGGCTCTGGAGGCTACACCTTC. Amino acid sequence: CASSLDRGSGGYTF.

CDR3 loop: CASSRSRGNYGYTF. CDR3 DNA: TGTGCCAGCAGTCGCTCGCGGGGAAACTATGGCTACACCTTC. The chain uses TRBV27 and TRBJ1-2; D is unclear. The V and J ends lost 5 bases and 2 bases respectively, with 12 bases between them. The CDR3 consists of 14 residues. The germline CDR1 and CDR2 sequences are MNHEY and SMNVEV (reference sequence).

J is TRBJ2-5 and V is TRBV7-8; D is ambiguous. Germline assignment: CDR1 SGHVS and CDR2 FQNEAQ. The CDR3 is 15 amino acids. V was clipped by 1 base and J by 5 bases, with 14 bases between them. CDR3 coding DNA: TGTGCCAGCAGCTTAGGGAGCACTGGGCGGGAGACCCAGTACTTC. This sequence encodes CASSLGSTGRETQYF. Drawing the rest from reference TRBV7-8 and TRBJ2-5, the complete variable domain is GAGVSQSPRYKVAKRGQDVALRCDPISGHVSLFWYQQALGQGPEFLTYFQNEAQLDKSGLPSDRFFAERPEGSVSTLKIQRTQQEDSAVYLCASSLGSTGRETQYFGPGTRLLVL.

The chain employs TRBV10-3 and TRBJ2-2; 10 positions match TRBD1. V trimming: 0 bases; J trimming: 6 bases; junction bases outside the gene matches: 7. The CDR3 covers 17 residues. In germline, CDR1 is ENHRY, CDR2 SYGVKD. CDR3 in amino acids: CAISESYDRGRSGELFF. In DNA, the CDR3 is TGTGCCATCAGTGAGTCGTACGACAGGGGGCGTTCCGGGGAGCTGTTTTTT.

CDR3 DNA sequence: TGTGCCAGCAGTTTCGACCCCGGAAACACCATATATTTT. The encoded protein is CASSFDPGNTIYF. V and J are TRBV6-6 and TRBJ1-3; D remains unclear. Per the germline V gene, CDR1 is MNHNY and CDR2 is SVGAGI (reference sequence). This CDR3 comprises 13 residues. Deletions cut 4 bases from V and 4 bases from J, with 8 bases between.

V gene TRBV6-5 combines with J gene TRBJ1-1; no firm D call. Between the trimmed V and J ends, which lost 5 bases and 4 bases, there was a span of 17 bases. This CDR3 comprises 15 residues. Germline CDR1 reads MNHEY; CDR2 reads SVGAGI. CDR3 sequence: CASSPGRVRGTEAFF. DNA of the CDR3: TGTGCCAGCAGTCCCGGCCGGGTTCGGGGCACTGAAGCTTTCTTT.

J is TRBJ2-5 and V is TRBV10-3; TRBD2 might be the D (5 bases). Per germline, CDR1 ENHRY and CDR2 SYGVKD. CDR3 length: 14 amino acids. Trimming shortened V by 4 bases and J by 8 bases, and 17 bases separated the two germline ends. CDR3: CAISGSSEVGTQYF. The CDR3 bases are TGTGCCATCAGTGGAAGCTCGGAGGTTGGAACCCAGTACTTC.

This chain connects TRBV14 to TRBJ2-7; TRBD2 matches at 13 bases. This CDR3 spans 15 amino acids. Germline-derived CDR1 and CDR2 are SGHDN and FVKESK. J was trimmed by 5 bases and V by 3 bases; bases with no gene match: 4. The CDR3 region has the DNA TGTGCCAGCAGCCACAGAGGGACTAGCGGGAACGAGCAGTACTTC. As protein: CASSHRGTSGNEQYF.

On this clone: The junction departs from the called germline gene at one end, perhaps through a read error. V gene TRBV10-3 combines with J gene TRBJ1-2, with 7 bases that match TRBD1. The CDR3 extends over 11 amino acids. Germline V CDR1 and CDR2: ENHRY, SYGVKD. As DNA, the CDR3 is TGTGCCACCGGGACAGAGTATGACTACACCTTC. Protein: CATGTEYDYTF.

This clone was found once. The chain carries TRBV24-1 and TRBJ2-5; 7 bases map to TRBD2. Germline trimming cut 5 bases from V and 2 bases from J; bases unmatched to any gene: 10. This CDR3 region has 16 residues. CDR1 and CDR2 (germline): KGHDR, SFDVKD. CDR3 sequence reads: CATSAYTSAVQETQYF. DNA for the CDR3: TGTGCCACCAGTGCGTATACTAGCGCAGTACAAGAGACCCAGTACTTC.

The CDR3 loop reads CASSLVGGATYEQYF. The CDR3 DNA reads TGTGCCAGCAGCTTGGTAGGTGGGGCCACCTACGAGCAGTACTTC. The chain employs TRBV5-6 and TRBJ2-7; possibly TRBD1 for D (5 bases). The germline V gene has CDR1 SGHDT and CDR2 YYEEEE. Deletions cut 0 bases from V and 2 bases from J, with 12 bases between. CDR3 length: 15 amino acids. The full variable domain, completed using reference TRBV5-6 and TRBJ2-7, is DAGVTQSPTHLIKTRGQQVTLRCSPKSGHDTVSWYQQALGQGPQFIFQYYEEEERQRGNFPDRFSGHQFPNYSSELNVNALLLGDSALYLCASSLVGGATYEQYFGPGTRLTVT.

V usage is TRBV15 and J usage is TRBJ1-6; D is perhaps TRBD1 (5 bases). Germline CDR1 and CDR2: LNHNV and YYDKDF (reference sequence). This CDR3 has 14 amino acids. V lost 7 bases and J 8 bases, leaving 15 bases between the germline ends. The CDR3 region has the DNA TGTGCCACCAACATAAGGCAGGGTGATTCACCCCTCCACTTT. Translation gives CATNIRQGDSPLHF.